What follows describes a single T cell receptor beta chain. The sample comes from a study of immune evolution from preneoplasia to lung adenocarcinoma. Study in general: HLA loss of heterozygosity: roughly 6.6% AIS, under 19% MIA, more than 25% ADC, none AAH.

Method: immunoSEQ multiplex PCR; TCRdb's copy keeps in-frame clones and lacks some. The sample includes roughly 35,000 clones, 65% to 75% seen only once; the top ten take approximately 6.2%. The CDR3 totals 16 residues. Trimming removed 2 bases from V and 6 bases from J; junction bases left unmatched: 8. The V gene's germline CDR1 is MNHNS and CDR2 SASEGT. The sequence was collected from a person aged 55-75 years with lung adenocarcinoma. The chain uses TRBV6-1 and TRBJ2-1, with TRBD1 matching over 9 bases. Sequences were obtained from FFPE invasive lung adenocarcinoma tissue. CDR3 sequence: CASSESGTGKRNEQFF. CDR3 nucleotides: TGTGCCAGCAGTGAAAGTGGGACAGGGAAACGCAATGAGCAGTTCTTC.